This T cell receptor (beta chain) was observed in a study of human T cells and chemical hapten exposure. The total RNA was obtained from whole blood that was not fractionated. General observations from the study: DPC sensitization left the count of TCRs above 1 in 1000 unchanged.

Within the library, unique molecular identifiers were attached to each individual cDNA molecule. Source study methods: Ranging from about 20,000 to 690,600, TCR counts per sample had a median value of around 94,000. Using its own MiXCR run on the 5' RACE reads, TCRdb lists one record per CDR3 protein. TCRdb, not the authors, supplied the V and J calls. The sample has tens of thousands of distinct CDR3 sequences; 6.5% to 8.5% are singletons. This clonotype showed up many times. Its antigen is as yet unknown. This TCR came from a male donor in good health.

DNA of the CDR3: TGTGCCAGCATCGGGACAGGGAACACCGGGGAGCTGTTTTTT. It is translated as CASIGTGNTGELFF. The J gene is TRBJ2-2, the V gene TRBV6-6; 8 bases align to TRBD1. V was pared by 7 bases and J by 1 base, with 2 bases of the junction left unmatched. The CDR3 spans 14 residues. Looked up from germline, CDR1 is MNHNY and CDR2 is SVGAGI (reference sequence).